This T cell receptor (beta chain) was observed in a study of blood T cell repertoires in COVID-19. Across the whole study: The United States, Italy and Spain were the sources of the acute and convalescent COVID-19 samples.

In germline, CDR1 is SGHTA, CDR2 FQGNSA. The CDR3 runs to 15 residues. J was trimmed by 4 bases and V by 3 bases; bases with no gene match: 4. Per the study methods: Scientists estimated how many nucleated cells there were by amplifying reference gene primers. Profiled with immunoSEQ multiplex PCR; TCRdb holds only in-frame clones, not every one. D and trimming come from the DNA, and the V and J calls and clone size come from that table. The sample holds approximately 300,000 clones, 89% seen once. What was sequenced was PBMCs or T cells enriched from blood (not recorded which). The chain employs TRBV7-2 and TRBJ1-5; 9 bases fit TRBD1. The sequence was collected from a man aged 60-69 years who had recovered from COVID-19. CDR3 sequence (DNA): TGTGCCAGCAGCTTCGACAGGGGGAGAAATCAGCCCCAGCATTTT. The encoded protein is CASSFDRGRNQPQHF.